The 9 T cell receptor beta chains below all came from one sample that was sequenced in a study of cytomegalovirus exposure and HLA in healthy donors. Vbeta (60) and Jbeta (13) primers were used in the PCR. Some clones are missing from TCRdb's copy, which holds only in-frame ones; the method was immunoSEQ multiplex PCR. This table has 70,000 to 95,000 clones, about 85% appearing once. The specimen sequenced was PBMCs. Receptors were obtained from a woman between 35 and 50 years old in good health and CMV-seropositive.

The rearrangement links TRBV15 to TRBJ2-5, with TRBD1 as a possible D gene (6 bases). With 5 bases removed from V and 11 bases from J, the gap between germline ends came to 18 bases. CDR1 LNHNV and CDR2 YYDKDF come from the germline V gene (reference sequence). CDR3 length equals 13 residues. The CDR3 coding sequence is TGTGCCACCAGCGGGTCAGGGGAGCTGGAGCAGTACTTC. It translates to CATSGSGELEQYF.

The V call is TRBV7-8, the J call TRBJ1-1; TRBD1 might be the D (6 bases). The V and J ends lost 5 bases and 8 bases respectively, with 9 bases between them. Per the germline V gene, CDR1 is SGHVS and CDR2 is FQNEAQ. The CDR3 consists of 11 residues. CDR3 DNA: TGTGCCAGCAGCAACAGGGTAGAAGCTTTCTTT. It encodes CASSNRVEAFF.

This clone came up once. The CDR3, as DNA: TGCGGGGGGGAGGCTCAAGAGACCCAGTACTTC. This codes for CGGEAQETQYF. The V call is TRBV20-1, the J call TRBJ2-5; 7 bases agree with TRBD2. Per germline, CDR1 DFQATT and CDR2 SNEGSKA (reference sequence). The CDR3 totals 11 residues.

The chain links TRBV28 to TRBJ2-7; 9 nucleotides align to TRBD1. Germline-derived CDR1 and CDR2 are MDHEN and SYDVKM. The J segment lost 3 bases and the V segment lost 1 base, leaving 4 bases of the junction unmatched. This CDR3 is built from 15 residues. The CDR3 sequence is CASSLYGTGSYEQYF. The CDR3 region has the DNA TGTGCCAGCAGTTTATATGGGACAGGGAGCTACGAGCAGTACTTC.

The gene calls are TRBV7-2 and TRBJ1-4, with a tentative D call TRBD1 (6 bases). CDR1 SGHTA and CDR2 FQGNSA come from the germline V gene. The CDR3 has 15 residues. V was trimmed by 3 bases and J by 5 bases, leaving 13 bases between them. CDR3 residues: CASSFGQRPNEKLFF. The CDR3 region has the DNA TGTGCCAGCAGCTTCGGACAGCGGCCAAATGAAAAACTGTTTTTT.

The chain joins TRBV30 to TRBJ2-3; 8 bases fit TRBD2. V shed 4 bases and J 0 bases; nucleotides not matched to a gene: 0. Germline V gives CDR1 GTSNPN, CDR2 SVGIG (reference sequence). The CDR3 loop spans 13 amino acids. Here the CDR3 reads CAWTSGSTDTQYF. The CDR3 DNA reads as TGTGCCTGGACTAGCGGGAGCACAGATACGCAGTATTTT.

V gene TRBV4-1 combines with J gene TRBJ1-1; TRBD1 agrees at 7 bases. Unmatched junction bases numbered 6, after V lost 4 bases and J lost 1 base. The CDR3 runs to 15 residues. Germline values: CDR1 MGHRA, CDR2 YSYEKL. In DNA, the CDR3 is TGCGCCAGCAGCCTAGAGACAGGGCGGAACACTGAAGCTTTCTTT. Translation: CASSLETGRNTEAFF.

The rearrangement uses TRBV5-6 and TRBJ1-1; 10 nucleotides agree with TRBD1. Trimming at V came to 1 base and at J to 6 bases, leaving 9 bases not matched to a gene. The CDR3 runs 16 residues. Germline lookup yields CDR1 SGHDT and CDR2 YYEEEE. Here the CDR3 reads CASSLRRQGAPPEAFF. CDR3 nucleotide sequence: TGTGCCAGCAGCTTGAGGCGACAGGGGGCGCCCCCTGAAGCTTTCTTT. Supplemented by reference TRBV5-6 and TRBJ1-1, the full variable domain reads DAGVTQSPTHLIKTRGQQVTLRCSPKSGHDTVSWYQQALGQGPQFIFQYYEEEERQRGNFPDRFSGHQFPNYSSELNVNALLLGDSALYLCASSLRRQGAPPEAFFGQGTRLTVV.

This chain uses TRBV11-2 with TRBJ1-2, with unresolved D. This CDR3 spans 13 amino acids. From germline, CDR1 is SGHAT and CDR2 FQNNGV. V was cut by 2 bases and J by 8 bases, with 12 bases left in between. DNA of the CDR3: TGTGCCAGCAGCTTAAAAGCGGGGTCCGGCTACACCTTC. Translating gives CASSLKAGSGYTF.